The 16 T cell receptor beta chains below all came from one sample that was sequenced in a study of shared clonotypes between healthy human individuals. Method: immunoSEQ multiplex PCR; TCRdb's copy keeps in-frame clones and lacks some. In the table there are about 1,900,000 clones, just under 95% of which are singletons. Naive CD8 cells were CD45RO-negative, positively selected for CCR7, excluding terminally differentiated effector memory CD45RA+ cells. Sequences were obtained from naive CD8+ T cells sorted from blood. All receptors come from a man between 18 and 35 years old in good health.

The chain recombines TRBV18 with TRBJ2-7; maybe TRBD1 (6 bases). Per germline, CDR1 KGHSH and CDR2 LQKENI. V dropped 8 bases and J dropped 1 base, with 21 bases sitting between them. The CDR3 covers 16 residues. In nucleotides, the CDR3 is TGTGCCAGCACGCCAAACGATGGACAGAAATCCTACGAGCAGTACTTC. This gives the protein CASTPNDGQKSYEQYF.

The chain is built from TRBV5-1 and TRBJ2-5; unclear D gene. The end of the DNA fits TRBJ2-7 better, so the J call may be wrong. Germline CDR1 and CDR2: SGHRS and YFSETQ. This CDR3 has 14 residues. CDR3: CASSWRTETYEQYF. In DNA, the CDR3 is TGCGCCAGCAGCTGGCGGACCGAGACCTACGAGCAGTACTTC.

The CDR3 DNA reads as TGTGCCAGCTCACCGAGCGGAGTGGGGATCACAGATACGCAGTATTTT. Its protein is CASSPSGVGITDTQYF. V usage is TRBV18 and J usage is TRBJ2-3, with D possibly matching TRBD2 (5 bases). Trimming left V 3 bases short and J 2 bases short, with 15 bases between. CDR3 length: 16 residues. The V gene's germline CDR1 is KGHSH and CDR2 LQKENI.

The V gene is TRBV29-1, the J gene TRBJ2-5, with 7 nucleotides matching TRBD1. From germline, CDR1 is SQVTM and CDR2 ANQGSEA. The V segment lost 6 bases and the J segment 4 bases; nucleotides outside the gene matches: 8. The CDR3 is made up of 13 amino acids. CDR3 bases: TGCAGCGTGGCTTTACAGGGGAGAGAGACCCAGTACTTC. It specifies CSVALQGRETQYF.

A note on this clone: Other DNA sequences in this sample translate to the same CDR3. The genes are TRBV27 and TRBJ1-1; tentative D call: TRBD1 (5 bases). CDR3 length equals 15 residues. V was pared by 5 bases and J by 0 bases, with 13 bases between. The germline gives CDR1 MNHEY, CDR2 SMNVEV (reference sequence). The CDR3, as DNA: TGTGCCAGCAGTCCGACGGGGGGGTTGAACACTGAAGCTTTCTTT. It yields the protein CASSPTGGLNTEAFF.

The chain combines TRBV7-6 with TRBJ2-7; TRBD2 matches 8 bases. J lost 0 bases, V lost 0 bases, and 4 bases had no gene match. The CDR3 has 16 amino acids. Germline V CDR1 and CDR2: SGHVS, FNYEAQ. The CDR3: CASSLATSASSYEQYF. For the CDR3, the DNA is TGTGCCAGCAGCTTAGCGACTAGCGCTAGCTCCTACGAGCAGTACTTC.

A few counts support this clone. V gene TRBV7-3 combines with J gene TRBJ1-5, with D unclear. Trimming shortened V by 3 bases and J by 7 bases, and 10 bases separated the two germline ends. Germline V gene data show CDR1 as SGHTA and CDR2 as FQGTGA. This CDR3 is 13 amino acids long. The CDR3 nucleotides are TGTGCCAGCAGCTTCTTCCCTGGGCAGCCCCAGCATTTT. It codes for CASSFFPGQPQHF.

This chain connects TRBV6-5 to TRBJ1-1; D remains ambiguous. Germline lookup yields CDR1 MNHEY and CDR2 SVGAGI. This CDR3 region has 14 residues. Trimming cost V 6 bases and J 4 bases, with 15 bases left between them. In DNA form, the CDR3 reads TGTGCCAGCAGCATCGGTACGGGGTTCACTGAAGCTTTCTTT. It translates to CASSIGTGFTEAFF.

The chain couples TRBV5-1 to TRBJ1-2, with no clear D. The CDR3 is 14 amino acids. Germline V gene data show CDR1 as SGHRS and CDR2 as YFSETQ. V was trimmed by 4 bases and J by 4 bases, leaving 14 bases between them. CDR3 sequence reads: CASSGYDGTYGYTF. Here the CDR3 DNA reads TGCGCCAGCAGCGGATACGACGGCACCTATGGCTACACCTTC.

The chain carries TRBV7-9 and TRBJ2-2; 7 bases agree with TRBD1. This CDR3 comprises 14 residues. The germline V gene has CDR1 SEHNR and CDR2 FQNEAQ (reference sequence). J gave up 1 base and V 5 bases, and 1 base lay outside the gene matches. For the CDR3, the DNA is TGTGCCAGCAGCGACAGGGTGAACACCGGGGAGCTGTTTTTT. Translating it yields CASSDRVNTGELFF.

This clone was observed a single time. V and J are TRBV14 and TRBJ2-7; D gene uncertain. CDR1 and CDR2 from the germline V gene are SGHDN and FVKESK. The CDR3 is 15 amino acids. V was cut by 0 bases and J by 1 base, with 10 bases left in between. The CDR3 is CASSQEKAQSYEQYF. The CDR3 bases are TGTGCCAGCAGCCAAGAGAAGGCACAGTCCTACGAGCAGTACTTC.

The chain links TRBV19 to TRBJ2-1; 9 positions agree with TRBD1. This CDR3 spans 15 amino acids. Trimming at V came to 4 bases and at J to 3 bases, leaving 4 bases not matched to a gene. Germline V CDR1 and CDR2: LNHDA, SQIVND (reference sequence). DNA for the CDR3: TGTGCCAGTAGTAGGGACAGGGACGACTACAATGAGCAGTTCTTC. Translated: CASSRDRDDYNEQFF.

About this clone: The sample has other DNA sequences that encode this CDR3 too. The chain recombines TRBV19 with TRBJ1-1, with D unclear. The CDR3 extends over 13 amino acids. In germline, CDR1 is LNHDA, CDR2 SQIVND (reference sequence). Trimming left V 8 bases short and J 0 bases short, with 10 bases between. CDR3 residues: CASSAGLNTEAFF. The DNA for the CDR3 is TGTGCCAGTTCTGCCGGGCTGAACACTGAAGCTTTCTTT.

The chain uses TRBV30 and TRBJ1-1, with D hard to call. V lost 0 bases and J 4 bases, leaving 12 bases between the germline ends. This CDR3 contains 14 residues. Germline V gene sequence: CDR1 GTSNPN, CDR2 SVGIG (reference sequence). CDR3 sequence: CAWSVGRAPTEAFF. The CDR3 nucleotides read TGTGCCTGGAGTGTTGGGAGGGCGCCCACTGAAGCTTTCTTT. The full variable domain, in which reference TRBV30 and TRBJ1-1 provide the parts outside the CDR3, is SQTIHQWPATLVQPVGSPLSLECTVEGTSNPNLYWYRQAAGRGLQLLFYSVGIGQISSEVPQNLSASRPQDRQFILSSKKLLLSDSGFYLCAWSVGRAPTEAFFGQGTRLTVV.

This chain links TRBV10-2 with TRBJ2-7, with no clear D. Trimming pared 10 bases from V and 3 bases from J, leaving 13 bases between. The CDR3 spans 12 residues. In germline, CDR1 is WSHSY, CDR2 SAAADI. CDR3 residues: CATKTPGYEQYF. CDR3 DNA: TGCGCCACAAAAACTCCCGGCTACGAGCAGTACTTC.

V gene TRBV10-3 combines with J gene TRBJ2-7; D gene ambiguous. V lost 0 bases, J lost 0 bases, and 9 bases lay in between. CDR3 length equals 15 residues. Germline V gene sequence: CDR1 ENHRY, CDR2 SYGVKD. This CDR3 is CAISESIGDSYEQYF. Written as DNA, the CDR3 is TGTGCCATCAGTGAGTCGATCGGAGACTCCTACGAGCAGTACTTC.